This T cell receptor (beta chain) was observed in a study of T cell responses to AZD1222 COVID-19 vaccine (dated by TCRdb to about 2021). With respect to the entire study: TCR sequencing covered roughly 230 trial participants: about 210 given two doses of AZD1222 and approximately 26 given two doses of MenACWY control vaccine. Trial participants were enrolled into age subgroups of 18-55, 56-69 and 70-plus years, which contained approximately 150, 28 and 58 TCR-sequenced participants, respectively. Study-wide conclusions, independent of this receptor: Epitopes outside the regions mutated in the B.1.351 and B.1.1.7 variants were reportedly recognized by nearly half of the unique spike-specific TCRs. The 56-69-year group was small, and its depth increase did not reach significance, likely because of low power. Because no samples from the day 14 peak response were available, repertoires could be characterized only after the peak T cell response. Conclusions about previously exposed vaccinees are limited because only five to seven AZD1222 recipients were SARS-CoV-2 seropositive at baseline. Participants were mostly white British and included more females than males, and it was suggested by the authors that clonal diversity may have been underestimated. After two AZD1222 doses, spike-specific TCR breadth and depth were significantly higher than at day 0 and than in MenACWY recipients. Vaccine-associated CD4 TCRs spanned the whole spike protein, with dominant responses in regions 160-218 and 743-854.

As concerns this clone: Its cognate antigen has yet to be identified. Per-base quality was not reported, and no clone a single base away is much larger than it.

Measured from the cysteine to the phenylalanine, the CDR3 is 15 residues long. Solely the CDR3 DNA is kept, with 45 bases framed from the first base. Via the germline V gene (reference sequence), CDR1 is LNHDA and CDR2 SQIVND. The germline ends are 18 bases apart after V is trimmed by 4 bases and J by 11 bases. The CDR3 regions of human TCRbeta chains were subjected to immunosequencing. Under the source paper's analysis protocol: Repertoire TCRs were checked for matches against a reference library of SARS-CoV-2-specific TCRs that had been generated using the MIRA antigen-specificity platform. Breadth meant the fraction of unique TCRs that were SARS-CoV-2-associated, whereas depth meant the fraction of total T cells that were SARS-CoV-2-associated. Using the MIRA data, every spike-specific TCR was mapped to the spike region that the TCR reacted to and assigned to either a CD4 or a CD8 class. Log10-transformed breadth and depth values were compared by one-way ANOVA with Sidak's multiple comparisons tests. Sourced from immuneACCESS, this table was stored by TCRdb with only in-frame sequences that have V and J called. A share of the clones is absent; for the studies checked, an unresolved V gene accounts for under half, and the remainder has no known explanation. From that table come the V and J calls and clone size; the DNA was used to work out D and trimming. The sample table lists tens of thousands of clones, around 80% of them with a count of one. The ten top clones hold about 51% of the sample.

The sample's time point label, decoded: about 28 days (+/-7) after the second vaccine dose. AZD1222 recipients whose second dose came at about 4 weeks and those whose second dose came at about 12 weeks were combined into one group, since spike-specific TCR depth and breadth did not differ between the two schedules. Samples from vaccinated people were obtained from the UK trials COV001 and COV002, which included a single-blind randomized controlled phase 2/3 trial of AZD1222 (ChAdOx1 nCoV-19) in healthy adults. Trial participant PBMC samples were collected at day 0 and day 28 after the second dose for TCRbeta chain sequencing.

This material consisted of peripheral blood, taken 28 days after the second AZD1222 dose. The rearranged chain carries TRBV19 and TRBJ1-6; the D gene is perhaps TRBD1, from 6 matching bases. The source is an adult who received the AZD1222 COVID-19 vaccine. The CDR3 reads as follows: CASSKEGRGRAPLHF. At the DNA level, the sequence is TGTGCCAGTAGTAAGGAGGGCAGGGGACGCGCACCCCTCCACTTT.